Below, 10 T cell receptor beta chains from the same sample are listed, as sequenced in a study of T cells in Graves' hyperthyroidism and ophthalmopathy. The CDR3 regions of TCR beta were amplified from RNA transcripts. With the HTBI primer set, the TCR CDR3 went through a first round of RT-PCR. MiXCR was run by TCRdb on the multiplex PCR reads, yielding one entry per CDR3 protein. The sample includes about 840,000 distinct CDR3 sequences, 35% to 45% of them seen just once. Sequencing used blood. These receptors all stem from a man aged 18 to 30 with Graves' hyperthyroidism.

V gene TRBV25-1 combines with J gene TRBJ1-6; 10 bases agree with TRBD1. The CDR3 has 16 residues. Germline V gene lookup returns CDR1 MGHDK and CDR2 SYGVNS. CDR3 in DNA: TGTGCTAGAGCCGGTGACAGGGGGCGAGTTCGTTCACCCCTCCACTTT. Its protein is CARAGDRGRVRSPLHF.

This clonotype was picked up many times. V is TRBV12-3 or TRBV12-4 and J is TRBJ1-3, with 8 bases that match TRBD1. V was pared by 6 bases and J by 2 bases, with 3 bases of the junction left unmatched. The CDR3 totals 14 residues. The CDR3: CASSRQGTGNTIYF. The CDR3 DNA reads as TGTGCCAGCAGCCGACAGGGGACTGGAAACACCATATATTTT.

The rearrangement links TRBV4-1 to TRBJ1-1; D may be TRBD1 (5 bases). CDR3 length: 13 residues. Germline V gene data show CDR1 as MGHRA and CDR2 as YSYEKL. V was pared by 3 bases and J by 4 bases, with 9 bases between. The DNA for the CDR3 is TGCGCCAGCAGCCAGGGGCATGGCACTGAAGCTTTCTTT. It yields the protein CASSQGHGTEAFF.

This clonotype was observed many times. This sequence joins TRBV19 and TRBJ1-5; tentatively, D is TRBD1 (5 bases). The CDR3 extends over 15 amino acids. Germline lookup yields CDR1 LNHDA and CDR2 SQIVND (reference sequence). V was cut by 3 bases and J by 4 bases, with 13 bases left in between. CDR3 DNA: TGTGCCAGTAGTATGGGGGTCGCCAGGAATCAGCCCCAGCATTTT. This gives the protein CASSMGVARNQPQHF.

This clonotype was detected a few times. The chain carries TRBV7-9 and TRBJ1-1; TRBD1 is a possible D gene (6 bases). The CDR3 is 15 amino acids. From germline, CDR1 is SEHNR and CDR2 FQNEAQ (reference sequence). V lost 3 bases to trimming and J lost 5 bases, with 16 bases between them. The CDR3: CASSLISTGYTEAFF. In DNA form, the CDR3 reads TGTGCCAGCAGCTTGATATCCACAGGGTATACTGAAGCTTTCTTT.

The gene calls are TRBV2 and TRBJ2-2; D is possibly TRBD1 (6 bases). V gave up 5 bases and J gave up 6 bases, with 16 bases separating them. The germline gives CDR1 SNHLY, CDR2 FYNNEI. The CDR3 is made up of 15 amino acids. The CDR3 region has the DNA TGTGCCAGCAGTCCCCACAGGGTATCAGCCGGGGAGCTGTTTTTT. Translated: CASSPHRVSAGELFF.

CDR3 nucleotides: TGCAGCGTCCGGGAGGACTATGGCTACACCTTC. Protein: CSVREDYGYTF. The V and J genes are TRBV29-1 and TRBJ1-2; no firm D call. The CDR3 has 11 amino acids. Germline V gene data show CDR1 as SQVTM and CDR2 as ANQGSEA. The V end lost 6 bases, the J end lost 3 bases, and 8 bases lay between the germline ends.

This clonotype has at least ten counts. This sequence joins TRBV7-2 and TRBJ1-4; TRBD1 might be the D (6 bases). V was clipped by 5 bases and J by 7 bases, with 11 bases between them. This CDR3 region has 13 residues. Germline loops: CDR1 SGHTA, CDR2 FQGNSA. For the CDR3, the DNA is TGTGCCAGCAGCCCTCAGACAGGTGAAAAACTGTTTTTT. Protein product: CASSPQTGEKLFF. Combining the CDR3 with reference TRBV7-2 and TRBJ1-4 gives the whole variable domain GAGVSQSPSNKVTEKGKDVELRCDPISGHTALYWYRQSLGQGLEFLIYFQGNSAPDKSGLPSDRFSAERTGGSVSTLTIQRTQQEDSAVYLCASSPQTGEKLFFGSGTQLSVL.

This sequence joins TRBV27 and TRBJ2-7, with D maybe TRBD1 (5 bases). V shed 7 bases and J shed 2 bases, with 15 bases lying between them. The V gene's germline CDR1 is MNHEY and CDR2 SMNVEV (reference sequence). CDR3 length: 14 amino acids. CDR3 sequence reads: CASKLSQGPYEQYF. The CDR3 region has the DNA TGTGCCAGCAAACTTAGTCAGGGCCCCTACGAGCAGTACTTC.

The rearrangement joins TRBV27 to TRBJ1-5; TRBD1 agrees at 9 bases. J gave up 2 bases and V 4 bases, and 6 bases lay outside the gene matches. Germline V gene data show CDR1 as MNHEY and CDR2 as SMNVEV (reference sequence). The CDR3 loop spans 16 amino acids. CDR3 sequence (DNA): TGTGCCAGCAGTTCACAGGGGGCGTATGGCAATCAGCCCCAGCATTTT. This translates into CASSSQGAYGNQPQHF.